This TCR beta chain was recorded in a study of cytomegalovirus exposure and HLA in healthy donors. The PCR used 60 Vbeta and 13 Jbeta primers. This table comes from immunoSEQ multiplex PCR, and its TCRdb copy is limited to in-frame clones, with some not included. Of roughly 150,000 clones in the sample, roughly 80% are singletons; the top ten hold about 11%. Study-wide findings and caveats: The classifier, whose performance was assessed in both the original and validation cohorts, reportedly diagnosed cytomegalovirus status with high specificity and sensitivity. The study designated about 180 TCR beta chains cytomegalovirus-associated. What was likely a sequencing artifact was a cluster of highly shared sequence variants. Through in vitro validation, a few CMV-associated chains were shown to be specific for CMV antigens.

This clone occurred a few times. What it binds is unknown. The TCR comes from a man aged 18 to 29 in good health and CMV-seropositive. The sample comprised PBMCs.

CDR3 DNA: TGCGCCAGCAGCCTCACAAACTATGGCTACACCTTC. Residues: CASSLTNYGYTF. The chain is built from TRBV5-1 and TRBJ1-2, with no clear D. Trimming stripped 4 bases from V and 2 bases from J, with 6 bases between. The CDR3 spans 12 residues. The germline V gene has CDR1 SGHRS and CDR2 YFSETQ.